This T cell receptor beta chain emerged from a study of blood T cell repertoires in COVID-19. The data were produced by immunoSEQ multiplex PCR, yet TCRdb's version contains in-frame clones alone and is incomplete. The table records tens of thousands of clones, over 75% of them present only once. Trimming shortened V by 9 bases and J by 4 bases, and 15 bases separated the two germline ends. CDR1 and CDR2 from the germline V gene are MNHEY and SVGAGI. This CDR3 spans 13 amino acids. The chain uses TRBV6-5 and TRBJ2-5; possibly TRBD1 for D (6 bases). The sequencing sample was made of peripheral blood. This TCR derives from a woman aged 55-70 years with COVID-19, enrolled during active disease. In DNA, the CDR3 is TGTGCCAGTTCCCTACTCAGGGGAGAGACCCAGTACTTC. This gives the protein CASSLLRGETQYF.